This TCR beta chain was sequenced during a study of blood T cells in healthy people across ages. Researchers collected about 9.7 milliliters of peripheral blood from every single donor. V gave up 11 bases and J gave up 1 base, with 17 bases separating them. CDR1 LGHDT and CDR2 YNNKEL come from the germline V gene (reference sequence). The CDR3 is 14 residues long. The use of a sample-barcoded 5' primer and a J-beta primer mix characterized a second PCR of about 6 to 12 cycles. TCRdb called the 5' RACE reads again in MiXCR, with one record for every CDR3 protein. The repertoire holds about 1,400,000 distinct CDR3 sequences, with almost 60% as singletons.

Sequenced: blood. This clonotype originated in a man aged 18 to 29 in good health. The rearrangement links TRBV3-1 to TRBJ1-1, with TRBD1 as a possible D gene (5 bases). The CDR3 loop reads CAAAAPGENTEAFF. The CDR3 DNA follows: TGTGCCGCGGCGGCTCCGGGGGAGAACACTGAAGCTTTCTTT.